This T cell receptor beta chain was captured in a study of blood T cell repertoires in COVID-19. The wider study: Sites across the United States, Italy and Spain contributed samples from acute and convalescent COVID-19.

In the original processing: Cell counts per sample came from amplifying reference gene primers. The protocol was immunoSEQ multiplex PCR, while the TCRdb copy is restricted to in-frame clones and leaves out a portion. V and J calls and clone size come straight from that table; D and trimming were deduced from the DNA. The table shows around 100,000 clones, with 80% to 90% occurring only once. Regarding this clone: Compared with germline, one end of the junction differs, possibly owing to a read error.

Germline V gives CDR1 SGHVS, CDR2 FNYEAQ. There are 9 residues in the CDR3. This clonotype was obtained from a man aged 40-55 years with acute or convalescent COVID-19. The chain carries TRBV7-6 and TRBJ1-1, with TRBD1 as a possible D gene (5 bases). Input material: peripheral blood. Written as DNA, the CDR3 is TGTGCCAGCAGCCCGGGCCGGGGGTTT. It translates to CASSPGRGF.